These 17 T cell receptor beta chains came from one sample sequenced in a study of Graves' ophthalmopathy and Graves' hyperthyroidism listed by TCRdb under 2018. Sequencing was carried out with an Illumina HiSeq 2000. TCR beta CDR3 regions were amplified from RNA transcripts for repertoire sequencing. The first round of RT-PCR was done with HTBI primers and the Qiagen OneStep RT-PCR kit, and was followed by a second round of multiplex PCR, then size selection and purification. The raw public data were reprocessed by TCRdb itself: fastp quality trimming at Q25, MiXCR clonotype calling, in-frame beta chains only. Each entry merges the rows of one CDR3 protein and shows their most common DNA and genes. Counted in this sample were about 380,000 distinct CDR3 sequences; 15% of them appeared once. The ten most abundant clones make up about 7% of the sample. Source material: peripheral blood. Receptor source: a woman aged 18 to 35 with stable Graves' hyperthyroidism. Donor details come from another sample of the same person, matched by shared clones.

About this clonotype: One base away lies a much larger clone, so this may be a sequencing read error. This rearrangement joins TRBV19 to TRBJ1-1, with 8 positions matching TRBD1. The CDR3 loop spans 17 amino acids. CDR1 and CDR2 from the germline V gene are LNHDA and SQIVND (reference sequence). CDR3 coding DNA: TGTGCCAGTAGTATCTCCCCTCTACGGACAGGGATCACTGAAGTTTTCTTT. Its translation: CASSISPLRTGITEVFF.

This clonotype was counted at least ten times. The rearrangement joins TRBV11-2 to TRBJ2-2, with D perhaps matching TRBD2 (5 bases). This CDR3 is built from 13 residues. Looked up from germline, CDR1 is SGHAT and CDR2 is FQNNGV. Trimming pared 6 bases from V and 5 bases from J, leaving 10 bases between. For the CDR3, the DNA is TGTGCCAGCAGGATGAGGGAGACCGGGGAGCTGTTTTTT. Translating it yields CASRMRETGELFF.

This clonotype has more than one count but fewer than ten. This chain links TRBV20-1 with TRBJ2-2; D unclear. The V and J ends lost 0 bases and 6 bases respectively, with 14 bases between them. The length of the CDR3 is 15 residues. Germline loops: CDR1 DFQATT, CDR2 SNEGSKA (reference sequence). CDR3 DNA sequence: TGCAGTGCTAGAGAGGGTGGGCAGAGACCCGGGGAGCTGTTTTTT. This codes for CSAREGGQRPGELFF.

This clonotype was recorded at least ten times. V gene TRBV6-1 combines with J gene TRBJ1-2; maybe TRBD1 (5 bases). The ends were cut back, 6 bases at V and 6 bases at J, with 14 bases in the middle. The CDR3 spans 13 residues. The germline V gene has CDR1 MNHNS and CDR2 SASEGT. Written as DNA, the CDR3 is TGTGCCAGCAGCGAGCCGACCAGGGATGGCTACACCTTC. Protein sequence: CASSEPTRDGYTF.

This clonotype was recorded many times. The genes are TRBV24-1 and TRBJ1-1; a weak D match, TRBD1 (5 bases). The V gene's germline CDR1 is KGHDR and CDR2 SFDVKD. V lost 3 bases and J lost 0, with 10 bases in between. This CDR3 contains 15 residues. CDR3 DNA: TGTGCCACCAGTGATGGGGCGGCGTTGAACACTGAAGCTTTCTTT. It codes for CATSDGAALNTEAFF.

To note about this clonotype: A much bigger clone sits one base away, suggesting this may be a read error. This chain joins TRBV11-2 and TRBJ1-1; D remains ambiguous. There are 16 residues in the CDR3. Germline CDR1 SGHAT, CDR2 FQNNGV. This CDR3 is CASSPNAGVRNTEACF. CDR3 bases: TGTGCCAGCAGCCCGAATGCTGGAGTAAGGAACACTGAAGCTTGCTTT. Full variable domain (missing parts from reference TRBV11-2 and TRBJ1-1): EAGVAQSPRYKIIEKRQSVAFWCNPISGHATLYWYQQILGQGPKLLIQFQNNGVVDDSQLPKDRFSAERLKGVDSTLKIQPAKLEDSAVYLCASSPNAGVRNTEACFGQGTRLTVV.

This clonotype was found many times. The J gene is TRBJ2-7, the V gene TRBV7-2; 9 positions match TRBD1. The length of the CDR3 is 16 residues. The V gene's germline CDR1 is SGHTA and CDR2 FQGNSA. V trimming: 0 bases; J trimming: 3 bases; junction bases outside the gene matches: 6. This CDR3 reads CASSLAGTGSLYEQYF. CDR3 nucleotides: TGTGCCAGCAGCTTAGCGGGGACAGGGTCCCTCTACGAGCAGTACTTC.

This clonotype was seen ten or more times. The junction does not match germline at one end; this may be a read error. The chain has TRBV6-2 or TRBV6-3 and TRBJ1-2, with TRBD1 matching 8 bases. Germline values: CDR1 MNHEY, CDR2 SVGEGT. CDR3 size: 13 residues. Written as DNA, the CDR3 is TGTGCCAGCAGTGTGGGACAGGCCTATGACTACACCTTC. This gives the protein CASSVGQAYDYTF.

This clonotype has at least ten counts. One junction end does not reproduce the germline sequence, and a read error may be involved. The chain recombines TRBV11-1 with TRBJ2-5; perhaps TRBD1 as D (5 bases). The CDR3 extends over 12 amino acids. Looked up from germline, CDR1 is SGHAT and CDR2 is FQDESV (reference sequence). CDR3 loop: CASSLEAGAQLF. The CDR3 DNA sequence: TGTGCCAGCAGCTTAGAAGCTGGGGCTCAGCTGTTC.

This clonotype was detected ten times or more. The rearrangement uses TRBV20-1 and TRBJ1-1; D not resolved. The germline V and J ends were trimmed by 0 bases and 3 bases, with 11 bases remaining between them. In germline, CDR1 is DFQATT, CDR2 SNEGSKA (reference sequence). This CDR3 is built from 14 residues. The CDR3 loop reads CSARDPRTDTEAFF. The CDR3 nucleotides are TGCAGTGCTAGAGATCCCAGAACCGACACTGAAGCTTTCTTT.

The table lists this clonotype with many counts. The J gene is TRBJ1-1, the V gene TRBV24-1; tentative D call: TRBD1 (6 bases). The germline V and J ends were trimmed by 5 bases and 5 bases, with 11 bases remaining between them. The germline V gene has CDR1 KGHDR and CDR2 SFDVKD. The CDR3 is 13 amino acids. The CDR3 DNA sequence: TGTGCCACCAGTGTGGGGGCGGGAACTGAAGCTTTCTTT. Protein: CATSVGAGTEAFF.

This clonotype has ten or more counts. V and J are TRBV20-1 and TRBJ2-7; D might be TRBD2 (5 bases). The CDR3 is 11 amino acids. CDR1 and CDR2 from the germline V gene are DFQATT and SNEGSKA (reference sequence). The V end was cut by 4 bases, the J end by 5 bases, with 9 bases between. The CDR3 bases are TGCAGTGCTAAACTAGTAGACGAGCAGTACTTC. Its translation: CSAKLVDEQYF.

The V and J genes are TRBV6-5 and TRBJ2-2; the match to TRBD2 covers 11 bases. Germline V gene sequence: CDR1 MNHEY, CDR2 SVGAGI. The CDR3 has 16 amino acids. V was clipped by 2 bases and J by 3 bases; unmatched bases: 2. CDR3 sequence (DNA): TGTGCCAGCAGTTACCTGACTAGCGGGGACACCGGGGAGCTGTTTTTT. This translates into CASSYLTSGDTGELFF.

This clonotype was picked up a small number of times. The V gene is TRBV6-1, the J gene TRBJ2-5, with D tentatively TRBD2 (7 bases). CDR3 length: 13 amino acids. Germline V CDR1 and CDR2: MNHNS, SASEGT. Trimming left V 6 bases short and J 5 bases short, with 13 bases between. CDR3 nucleotide sequence: TGTGCCAGCAGGCCGGGGGGCGTCGAGACCCAGTACTTC. Amino acid sequence: CASRPGGVETQYF.

This clonotype was found many times. This chain uses TRBV7-3 with TRBJ1-2; no definite D call. The CDR3 is made up of 13 amino acids. Trimming removed 5 bases at V and 8 bases at J, with 15 bases between. Germline CDR1 reads SGHTA; CDR2 reads FQGTGA. CDR3 nucleotide sequence: TGTGCCAGCAGCGCGGACCCACGAGGGGGCTACACCTTC. It is translated as CASSADPRGGYTF.

In this sample, this clonotype turned up many times. The chain couples TRBV27 to TRBJ1-3; D not certain. Germline V gene sequence: CDR1 MNHEY, CDR2 SMNVEV (reference sequence). V was pared by 3 bases and J by 4 bases, with 7 bases between. CDR3 size: 13 residues. The CDR3 DNA reads TGTGCCAGCAGTTTGCGACACGGAAACACCATATATTTT. This translates into CASSLRHGNTIYF.

The gene calls are TRBV9 and TRBJ2-7; 11 bases line up with TRBD1. V was clipped by 1 base and J by 2 bases; unmatched bases: 2. CDR3 length: 15 residues. CDR1 and CDR2 from the germline V gene are SGDLS and YYNGEE. This CDR3 is CASSVPGQGAYEQYF. CDR3 DNA: TGTGCCAGCAGCGTACCGGGACAGGGGGCCTACGAGCAGTACTTC.